One sample yielded the 7 T cell receptor beta chains listed below, sequenced in a study of siplizumab effects on memory and regulatory T cells. Generated by immunoSEQ multiplex PCR, the TCRdb table keeps only in-frame clones and is missing some. The sample contains 80,000 to 130,000 clones, 75% to 95% of which appear only once. Specimen: CD4+ T cells sorted from blood. All receptors come from a human donor in good health. Some clones in this sample may be carry-over from other donors' samples.

J is TRBJ2-1 and V is TRBV7-2; the match to TRBD2 covers 10 bases. This CDR3 comprises 15 residues. The V gene's germline CDR1 is SGHTA and CDR2 FQGNSA. Trimming at V came to 3 bases and at J to 7 bases, leaving 6 bases not matched to a gene. CDR3 DNA sequence: TGTGCCAGCAGCTTTGTAGCGGGAGGCCCGAATGAGCAGTTCTTC. Amino acids: CASSFVAGGPNEQFF.

CDR3 residues: CASTRGPRMMVNQPQHF. The CDR3 region has the DNA TGTGCCAGCACCAGAGGCCCAAGGATGATGGTCAATCAGCCCCAGCATTTT. The chain recombines TRBV7-8 with TRBJ1-5; no clear D gene. Germline CDR1 reads SGHVS; CDR2 reads FQNEAQ. V lost 7 bases and J lost 3, with 22 bases in between. This CDR3 is built from 17 residues.

This chain uses TRBV30 with TRBJ1-6; no definite D call. The CDR3 runs to 13 residues. V dropped 4 bases and J dropped 9 bases, with 13 bases sitting between them. The V gene's germline CDR1 is GTSNPN and CDR2 SVGIG (reference sequence). This chain's CDR3 is CAWTERSVSPLHF. CDR3 nucleotide sequence: TGTGCCTGGACCGAAAGATCGGTTTCACCCCTCCACTTT.

The gene calls are TRBV23-1 and TRBJ1-3; no firm D call. TRBV23-1 is labeled an ORF, and its function is uncertain. V lost 1 base and J 1 base, leaving 8 bases between the germline ends. The CDR3 loop spans 15 amino acids. Written as DNA, the CDR3 is TGCGCCAGCAGTCAATGGCAGCAGTCTGGAAACACCATATATTTT. This encodes CASSQWQQSGNTIYF.

The chain links TRBV5-8 to TRBJ1-5; TRBD1 agrees at 10 bases. The CDR3 has 15 residues. V gave up 5 bases and J gave up 7 bases; unmatched junction bases: 9. CDR1 SGHTS and CDR2 YDEGEE come from the germline V gene. The CDR3 sequence: CASSRTGTGEQPQHF. CDR3 bases: TGTGCCAGCAGTCGAACCGGGACAGGGGAACAGCCCCAGCATTTT. Using reference TRBV5-8 and TRBJ1-5 for the parts outside the CDR3, the full variable domain is EAGVTQSPTHLIKTRGQQATLRCSPISGHTSVYWYQQALGLGLQFLLWYDEGEERNRGNFPPRFSGRQFPNYSSELNVNALELEDSALYLCASSRTGTGEQPQHFGDGTRLSIL.

In nucleotides, the CDR3 is TGTGCCAGCTCATTGGGGGGGCAGCTGAACACTGAAGCTTTCTTT. Protein sequence: CASSLGGQLNTEAFF. The J gene is TRBJ1-1, the V gene TRBV18; D may be TRBD1 (6 bases). Trimming removed 5 bases at V and 0 bases at J, with 13 bases between. Germline CDR1 KGHSH, CDR2 LQKENI. The CDR3 runs 15 residues. The whole variable domain, filled in from reference TRBV18 and TRBJ1-1, reads NAGVMQNPRHLVRRRGQEARLRCSPMKGHSHVYWYRQLPEEGLKFMVYLQKENIIDESGMPKERFSAEFPKEGPSILRIQQVVRGDSAAYFCASSLGGQLNTEAFFGQGTRLTVV.

The V gene is TRBV2, the J gene TRBJ2-2; TRBD2 is a possible D gene (5 bases). In germline, CDR1 is SNHLY, CDR2 FYNNEI. The CDR3 loop spans 15 amino acids. V lost 3 bases and J lost 2, with 10 bases in between. CDR3 sequence (DNA): TGTGCCAGCAGTGACCGAGGGCCCAACACCGGGGAGCTGTTTTTT. It is translated as CASSDRGPNTGELFF. Filled out from reference TRBV2 and TRBJ2-2, the complete variable domain reads EPEVTQTPSHQVTQMGQEVILRCVPISNHLYFYWYRQILGQKVEFLVSFYNNEISEKSEIFDDQFSVERPDGSNFTLKIRSTKLEDSAMYFCASSDRGPNTGELFFGEGSRLTVL.